This T cell receptor beta chain is from a study of blood T cell repertoires in COVID-19. Study overall: Samples taken during acute and convalescent COVID-19 were collected in the United States, Italy and Spain.

Living in 20 to 30 US areas, the participants were between about 18 and 90 years of age. Cohort 3 donors were reported recovered after two negative PCRs, clearance, or symptom resolution. Germline lookup yields CDR1 SGHTS and CDR2 YDEGEE. The CDR3 sequence is 16 residues long. The V end was cut by 1 base, the J end by 2 bases, with 13 bases between. In the source study's methods: It was from reference gene primer amplification that nucleated cell counts were estimated. Sequenced by immunoSEQ multiplex PCR; TCRdb stores in-frame clones only, minus some. V, J and clone size are those of that table, while D and trimming were read from the DNA. This table holds approximately 150,000 clones, 70% to 85% found once. This clone was observed once.

The genes are TRBV5-8 and TRBJ1-5, with D possibly TRBD1 on 6 matching bases. This sequence was found in a man aged 50 to 59 who had recovered from COVID-19. Sequenced sample: PBMCs or T cells enriched from blood (not recorded which). CDR3 bases: TGTGCCAGCAGCTTGACAGGGAAATGGGGCAATCAGCCCCAGCATTTT. Amino acid sequence: CASSLTGKWGNQPQHF.